Each of the 13 T cell receptor beta chains below was sequenced from the same sample in a study of identical twins. TCRdb reprocessed the 5' RACE reads with MiXCR, giving one entry per CDR3 protein. The sample lists about 260,000 distinct CDR3 sequences, 5.5% to 8% occurring once. These sequences were also reported in another study, on yellow fever vaccine responses in identical twins.

Sample: memory (CD45RO+) T cells sorted from blood. All receptors derive from a woman between 18 and 29 years old in good health.

The rearrangement joins TRBV6-1 to TRBJ2-3, with D possibly TRBD1 on 5 matching bases. Trimming pared 6 bases from V and 1 base from J, leaving 17 bases between. Germline V gene data show CDR1 as MNHNS and CDR2 as SASEGT. This CDR3 is built from 16 residues. The CDR3 sequence: CASRLSRAQGTDTQYF. The DNA of the CDR3 is TGTGCCAGCAGACTATCCAGGGCGCAGGGCACAGATACGCAGTATTTT.

This clonotype has just a few counts. This rearrangement joins TRBV18 to TRBJ1-1, with 10 nucleotides matching TRBD1. V was pared by 6 bases and J by 0 bases, with 4 bases of the junction left unmatched. The CDR3 length is 15 residues. Germline CDR1 KGHSH, CDR2 LQKENI. The CDR3: CASSTGTGVNTEAFF. CDR3 nucleotides: TGTGCCAGCTCCACCGGGACAGGGGTGAACACTGAAGCTTTCTTT.

This clonotype was found many times. The V and J genes are TRBV12-3 or TRBV12-4 and TRBJ2-5, with D unresolved. This CDR3 has 14 residues. Trimming took 7 bases from V and 2 from J, leaving 14 bases between them. The chain's CDR3 is CASTPSLLQETQYF. In nucleotides, the CDR3 is TGTGCCAGCACCCCTAGTCTACTTCAAGAGACCCAGTACTTC.

This clonotype was seen a handful of times. The chain joins TRBV7-8 to TRBJ2-3; 9 nucleotides agree with TRBD2. This CDR3 has 15 amino acids. V shed 1 base and J 7 bases; nucleotides not matched to a gene: 6. CDR1 is SGHVS and CDR2 is FQNEAQ in the germline V gene. The CDR3 coding sequence is TGTGCCAGCAGCTTAGGTGGCGGGGGGGCAAATACGCAGTATTTT. Translated, it gives CASSLGGGGANTQYF.

J is TRBJ2-7 and V is TRBV19; no clear D. This CDR3 is built from 15 residues. V was trimmed by 1 base and J by 0 bases, leaving 10 bases between them. CDR1 and CDR2 (germline): LNHDA, SQIVND (reference sequence). Here the CDR3 DNA reads TGTGCCAGTAGTATAGGGGGATCCCCCTCCTACGAGCAGTACTTC. Its protein is CASSIGGSPSYEQYF.

This clonotype is medium-sized (0.01 to 0.1%). The genes are TRBV3-1 and TRBJ2-1, with 12 bases that match TRBD2. Germline CDR1 reads LGHDT; CDR2 reads YNNKEL (reference sequence). The V segment lost 2 bases and the J segment 3 bases; nucleotides outside the gene matches: 5. The CDR3 totals 17 residues. Here the CDR3 DNA reads TGTGCCAGCAGCCAACCACTAGCGGGGGGCATCTACAATGAGCAGTTCTTC. It codes for CASSQPLAGGIYNEQFF.

The rearrangement links TRBV4-1 to TRBJ2-4; 11 positions agree with TRBD2. Germline V CDR1 and CDR2: MGHRA, YSYEKL. V dropped 3 bases and J dropped 6; count of bases not matched to a gene: 19. The length of the CDR3 is 20 residues. The CDR3 region is CASSHGWISGRAGSRNIQYF. Here the CDR3 DNA reads TGCGCCAGCAGCCATGGATGGATTAGCGGGAGGGCCGGATCTAGAAACATTCAGTACTTC.

The rearrangement links TRBV29-1 to TRBJ2-1; D is undetermined. The V gene lost 4 bases and the J gene lost 0 bases, with 16 bases spanning the gap. This CDR3 contains 16 residues. CDR1 SQVTM and CDR2 ANQGSEA come from the germline V gene. CDR3 bases: TGCAGCGTTGTACGACCCGGACGTAGCTCCTACAATGAGCAGTTCTTC. Residues: CSVVRPGRSSYNEQFF.

The genes are TRBV12-3 or TRBV12-4 and TRBJ2-5; no firm D call. The CDR3 totals 14 residues. The V and J ends lost 4 bases and 5 bases respectively, with 14 bases between them. The CDR3 DNA is TGTGCCAGCAGTTACATCAGTGTTTGGGAGACCCAGTACTTC. Translation: CASSYISVWETQYF.

This clonotype was recorded many times. The CDR3 loop is CASRLAGTDTQYF. The CDR3 region has the DNA TGTGCCAGCAGACTAGCAGGCACAGATACGCAGTATTTT. The rearrangement joins TRBV12-3 or TRBV12-4 to TRBJ2-3; TRBD2 might be the D (6 bases). The V end was cut by 6 bases, the J end by 1 base, with 8 bases between. The CDR3 covers 13 residues.

J is TRBJ2-4 and V is TRBV29-1; TRBD1 might be the D (6 bases). Germline CDR1 and CDR2: SQVTM and ANQGSEA. The CDR3 runs to 14 residues. DNA of the CDR3: TGCACCGTACGAAACAGGGCTTCCAAAAACATTCAGTACTTC. This translates into CTVRNRASKNIQYF.

The CDR3 protein is CARDPGLLGYGYTF. The CDR3 DNA reads TGTGCCAGGGACCCGGGGCTCCTCGGCTATGGCTACACCTTC. The chain carries TRBV5-3 and TRBJ1-2, with D perhaps matching TRBD1 (5 bases). Being an ORF, TRBV5-3 has a function that is uncertain. CDR3 length: 14 amino acids. V lost 8 bases to trimming and J lost 4 bases, with 18 bases between them.

The table lists this clonotype with many counts. The chain is built from TRBV15 and TRBJ1-6, with TRBD1 matching over 8 bases. The CDR3 runs to 16 residues. Germline CDR1 and CDR2: LNHNV and YYDKDF (reference sequence). V trimming: 5 bases; J trimming: 5 bases; junction bases outside the gene matches: 8. CDR3 protein: CATSLRTGTNNSPLHF. CDR3 sequence (DNA): TGTGCCACCAGCTTAAGGACAGGGACCAATAATTCACCCCTCCACTTT.